This TCR beta chain was documented in a study of identifying expanded T cells in peripheral blood. Whole-study findings and limits: Clone count variance between roughly two-week samples rose with total template count.

This CDR3 has 13 amino acids. Germline V gives CDR1 SQVTM, CDR2 ANQGSEA. Trimming took off 7 bases at V and 3 bases at J, with 12 bases between the two ends. The repertoire was sequenced with immunoSEQ multiplex PCR; TCRdb's copy has only in-frame clones and lacks some. Of some 99,000 clones in the sample, approximately 90% were seen once. A word on this clone: What it recognizes is unknown.

The chain couples TRBV29-1 to TRBJ1-4; TRBD1 might be the D (5 bases). Sequencing was carried out using blood. The sequence was collected from a person aged 18-70 years in good health. The CDR3 loop reads CSAQDTPNEKLFF. As DNA, the CDR3 is TGCAGCGCCCAGGACACTCCTAATGAAAAACTGTTTTTT.